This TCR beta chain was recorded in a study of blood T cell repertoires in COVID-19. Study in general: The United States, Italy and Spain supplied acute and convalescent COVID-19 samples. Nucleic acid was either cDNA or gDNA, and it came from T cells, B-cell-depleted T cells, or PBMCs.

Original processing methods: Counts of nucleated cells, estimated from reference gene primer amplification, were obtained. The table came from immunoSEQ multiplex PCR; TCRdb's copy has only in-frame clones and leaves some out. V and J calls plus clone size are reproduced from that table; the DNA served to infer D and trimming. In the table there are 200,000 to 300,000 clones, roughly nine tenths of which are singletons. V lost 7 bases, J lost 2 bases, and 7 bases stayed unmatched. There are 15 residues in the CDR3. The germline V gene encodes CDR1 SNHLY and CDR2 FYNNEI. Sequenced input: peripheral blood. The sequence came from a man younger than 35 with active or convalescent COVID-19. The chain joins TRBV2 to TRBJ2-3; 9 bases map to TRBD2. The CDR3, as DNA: TGTGCCAGCAAGGGCCTAGCGGGGATCACAGATACGCAGTATTTT. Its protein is CASKGLAGITDTQYF.